The rows below give T cell receptor beta chains drawn from one sample of a study of cytomegalovirus exposure and HLA in healthy donors. Profiling relied on immunoSEQ multiplex PCR, and the TCRdb table lists in-frame clones only, not all of them. The sample shows approximately 130,000 clones, more than 75% of them seen only once. The sample comprised PBMCs. Source of these receptors: a woman aged 25 to 45 in good health and CMV-seronegative. Both conserved end residues are part of each CDR3. D genes are given only for firm matches. Size tells how often a clone was seen (once, few, many) or the class of an expanded clone, and some rows leave it out.

>TRBJ1-2|NA|NA|TRBV6-1
CASRAGESNYGYTF
TGTGCCAGCAGAGCAGGGGAATCTAACTATGGCTACACCTTC
>TRBJ1-1|NA|many|TRBV4-1
CASSQVLRGNTEAFF
TGCGCCAGCAGCCAAGTCCTCCGGGGGAACACTGAAGCTTTCTTT
>TRBJ2-1|NA|NA|TRBV11-3
CASSPDSHNEQFF
TGTGCCAGCAGCCCGGACTCCCACAATGAGCAGTTCTTC
>TRBJ1-1|NA|NA|TRBV7-2
CASRTRGSTTEAFF
TGTGCCAGCAGGACAAGGGGTTCGACCACTGAAGCTTTCTTT
>TRBJ2-5|TRBD2|NA|TRBV18
CASSPPGLAGGSQETQYF
TGTGCCAGCTCACCACCGGGACTAGCGGGGGGGAGCCAAGAGACCCAGTACTTC
>TRBJ2-7|NA|NA|TRBV5-4
CASSSRTAIYEQYF
TGTGCCAGCAGCTCCCGGACAGCTATCTACGAGCAGTACTTC
>TRBJ1-1|NA|NA|TRBV5-1
CASSFGPRDMNTEAFF
TGCGCCAGCAGCTTCGGGCCGAGGGACATGAACACTGAAGCTTTCTTT
>TRBJ2-3|TRBD2|NA|TRBV5-4
CASSLALAQNTQYF
TGTGCCAGCAGCTTGGCACTAGCGCAAAATACGCAGTATTTT
>TRBJ1-2|TRBD1|few|TRBV29-1
CSVVAGGNYGYTF
TGCAGCGTTGTGGCAGGGGGTAACTATGGCTACACCTTC
>TRBJ2-2|NA|NA|TRBV4-3
CASSQGRNTGELFF
TGCGCCAGCAGCCAAGGGAGGAACACCGGGGAGCTGTTTTTT
>TRBJ1-1|TRBD1|NA|TRBV29-1
CSSTGRTEAFF
TGCAGCTCGACAGGGCGCACTGAAGCTTTCTTT
>TRBJ2-6|NA|NA|TRBV30
CAWFDTSGANVLTF
TGTGCCTGGTTCGACACCTCTGGGGCCAACGTCCTGACTTTC
>TRBJ1-4|NA|NA|TRBV5-6
CASSTDEGAANEKLFF
TGTGCCAGCAGCACTGACGAGGGTGCGGCTAATGAAAAACTGTTTTTT
>TRBJ1-4|NA|NA|TRBV5-1
CASSFLPRPGQEKLFF
TGCGCCAGCAGCTTCCTACCTCGCCCGGGTCAGGAAAAACTGTTTTTT